The T cell receptor (beta chain) described here comes from a study of T cell responses to AZD1222 COVID-19 vaccine (dated by TCRdb to the early 2020s). About the investigation overall: AZD1222 recipients given second doses at about 4 weeks or at about 12 weeks were pooled, since spike-specific TCR depth and breadth were not found to differ between the two schedules. TCR sequencing covered more than 230 trial participants: 200 to 220 given two doses of AZD1222 and approximately 26 given two doses of MenACWY control vaccine. Trial participants were enrolled into age subgroups of 18-55, 56-69 and 70-plus years, which contained 148, 28 and 57 TCR-sequenced participants, respectively.

The sample holds one count of this clone. Its antigen remains unidentified. Within one base of it there is no much larger clone, and no base qualities were kept. The CDR3 regions of human TCRbeta chains were subjected to immunosequencing. The source study handled its data this way. TCRs in the repertoires were compared against a reference library of SARS-CoV-2-specific TCRs that had been generated with the MIRA antigen-specificity platform. Breadth was defined as the fraction of unique TCRs that were SARS-CoV-2-associated, and depth was defined as the fraction of total T cells that were SARS-CoV-2-associated. Using the MIRA data, each spike-specific TCR was assigned both to the spike region to which the TCR was reactive and to a CD4 or CD8 class. Log10-transformed breadth and depth values were compared by one-way ANOVA with Sidak's multiple comparisons tests. The clones in this table, taken by TCRdb from immuneACCESS, are in-frame only. Not every clone is retained; where verified, under half of the shortfall comes from an unresolved V gene, and the cause of the rest is unknown. That table furnishes V, J and clone size, whereas the DNA furnished D and trimming. This sample lists about 100,000 clones; approximately 87% were detected once. The top ten constitute about 3.3% of the sample.

The investigation overall reported the following: After two AZD1222 doses, spike-specific TCR breadth and depth were significantly higher than at day 0 and than in MenACWY recipients. In the small 56-69-year group, the increase in depth fell short of significance, most likely because of low power. Reportedly, almost half of the unique spike-specific TCRs recognized epitopes lying outside the regions that are mutated in the B.1.351 and B.1.1.7 variants. Participants were mostly white British and included more females than males, and it was suggested by the authors that clonal diversity may have been underestimated. Conclusions about previously exposed vaccinees were limited because only a handful of AZD1222 recipients were SARS-CoV-2 seropositive at baseline. Because no day 14 peak-response samples were available, the repertoires could be characterized only after the peak T cell response. Vaccine-associated CD4 TCRs spanned the whole spike protein, with dominant responses in regions 160-218 and 743-854.

In light of the paper, this sample's time point label describes: baseline before first vaccination. Vaccinee samples were obtained from the UK trials COV001 and COV002, which included a single-blind randomized controlled phase 2/3 trial of AZD1222 (ChAdOx1 nCoV-19) in healthy adults. Trial participant PBMC samples were collected at day 0 and day 28 after the second dose for TCRbeta chain sequencing. The CDR3 holds 18 amino acids from the cysteine to the phenylalanine. Only the CDR3 portion is preserved as DNA: 54 bases, with reading frame beginning at the first base. V ends up 3 bases short and J 0 bases short, with an unmatched junction base count of 7. CDR1 is given as KGHSH and CDR2 as LQKENI, both from the germline V gene.

The TCR comes from an adult in good health. The V gene is TRBV18 and the J gene is TRBJ2-2; 10 central nucleotides agree with TRBD1. Sequences were derived from peripheral blood, sampled on day 0 of AZD1222 vaccination. The CDR3 protein sequence reads: CASSPGTGDPANTGELFF. The DNA sequence is TGTGCCAGCTCACCCGGGACAGGGGACCCCGCGAACACCGGGGAGCTGTTTTTT.